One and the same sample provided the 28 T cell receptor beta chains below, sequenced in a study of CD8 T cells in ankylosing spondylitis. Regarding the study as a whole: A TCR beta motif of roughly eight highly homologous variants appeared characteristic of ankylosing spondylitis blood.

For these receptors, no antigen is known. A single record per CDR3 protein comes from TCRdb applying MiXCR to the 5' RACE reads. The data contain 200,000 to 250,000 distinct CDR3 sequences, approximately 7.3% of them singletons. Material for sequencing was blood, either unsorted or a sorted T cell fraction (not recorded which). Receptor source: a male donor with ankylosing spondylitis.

CDR3 residues: CASSQPGVSSYEQYF. CDR3 DNA sequence: TGTGCCAGCAGCCAACCGGGAGTAAGCTCCTACGAGCAGTACTTC. The chain joins TRBV4-2 to TRBJ2-7, with D possibly TRBD2 on 6 matching bases. This CDR3 comprises 15 residues. Germline loops: CDR1 LGHNA, CDR2 YNFKEQ. V gave up 2 bases and J gave up 0 bases, with 11 bases separating them.

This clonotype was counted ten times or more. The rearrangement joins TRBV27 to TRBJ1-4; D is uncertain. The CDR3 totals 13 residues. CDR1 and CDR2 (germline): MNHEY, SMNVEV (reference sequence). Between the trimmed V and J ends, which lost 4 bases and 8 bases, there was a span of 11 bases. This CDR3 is CASSWAGGEKLFF. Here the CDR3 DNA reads TGTGCCAGCAGTTGGGCAGGTGGAGAAAAACTGTTTTTT.

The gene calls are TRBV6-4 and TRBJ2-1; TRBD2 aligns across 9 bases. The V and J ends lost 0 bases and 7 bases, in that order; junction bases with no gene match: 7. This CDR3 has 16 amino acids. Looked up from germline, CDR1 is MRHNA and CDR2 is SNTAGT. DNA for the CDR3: TGTGCCAGCAGTGACTCGATGGAGCGGGAGGTGAATGAGCAGTTCTTC. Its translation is CASSDSMEREVNEQFF.

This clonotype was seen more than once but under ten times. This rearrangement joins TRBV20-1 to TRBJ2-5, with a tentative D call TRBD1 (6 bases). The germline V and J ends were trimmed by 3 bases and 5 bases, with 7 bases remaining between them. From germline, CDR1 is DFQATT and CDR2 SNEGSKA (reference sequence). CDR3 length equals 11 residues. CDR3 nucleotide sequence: TGCAGTGCTAGGGGGGCGGAGACCCAGTACTTC. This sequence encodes CSARGAETQYF.

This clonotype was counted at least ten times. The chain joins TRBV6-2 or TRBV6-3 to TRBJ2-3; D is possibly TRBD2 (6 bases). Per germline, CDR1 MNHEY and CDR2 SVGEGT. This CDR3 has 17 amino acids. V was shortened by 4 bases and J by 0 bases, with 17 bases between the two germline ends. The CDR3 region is CASSWSSASDSTDTQYF. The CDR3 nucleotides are TGTGCCAGCAGTTGGTCATCAGCTAGCGACAGCACAGATACGCAGTATTTT.

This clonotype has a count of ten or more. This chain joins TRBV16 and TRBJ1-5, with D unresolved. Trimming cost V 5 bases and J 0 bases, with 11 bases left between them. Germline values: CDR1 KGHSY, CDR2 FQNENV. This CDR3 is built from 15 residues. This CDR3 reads CASSWRGDSNQPQHF. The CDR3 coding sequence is TGTGCCAGCAGCTGGCGCGGCGATAGCAATCAGCCCCAGCATTTT. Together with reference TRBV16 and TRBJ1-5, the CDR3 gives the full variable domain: GEEVAQTPKHLVRGEGQKAKLYCAPIKGHSYVFWYQQVLKNEFKFLISFQNENVFDETGMPKERFSAKCLPNSPCSLEIQATKLEDSAVYFCASSWRGDSNQPQHFGDGTRLSIL.

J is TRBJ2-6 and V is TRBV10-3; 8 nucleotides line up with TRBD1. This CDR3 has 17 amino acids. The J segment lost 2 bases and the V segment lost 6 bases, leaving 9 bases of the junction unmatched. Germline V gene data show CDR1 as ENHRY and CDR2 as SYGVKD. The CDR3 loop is CAISGTPTGAGANVLTF. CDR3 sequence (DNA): TGTGCCATCAGCGGAACTCCGACAGGGGCTGGGGCCAACGTCCTGACTTTC.

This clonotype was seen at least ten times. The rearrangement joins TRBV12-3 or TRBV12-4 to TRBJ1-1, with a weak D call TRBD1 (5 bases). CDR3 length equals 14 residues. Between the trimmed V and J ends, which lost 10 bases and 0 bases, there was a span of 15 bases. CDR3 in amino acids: CATRRTTMNTEAFF. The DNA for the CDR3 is TGTGCCACCCGGAGGACAACAATGAACACTGAAGCTTTCTTT.

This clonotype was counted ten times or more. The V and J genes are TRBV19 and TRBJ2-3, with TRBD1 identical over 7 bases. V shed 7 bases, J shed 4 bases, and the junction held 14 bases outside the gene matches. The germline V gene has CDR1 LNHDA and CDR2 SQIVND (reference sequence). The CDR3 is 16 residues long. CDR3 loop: CASTPKGTVRPDTQYF. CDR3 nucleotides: TGTGCCAGTACCCCCAAGGGGACAGTCCGCCCAGATACGCAGTATTTT.

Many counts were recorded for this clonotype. CDR3 residues: CASSLPPTGGTPLHF. In nucleotides, the CDR3 is TGTGCCAGCAGTTTACCACCGACAGGGGGAACACCCCTCCACTTT. The chain couples TRBV27 to TRBJ1-6; 9 positions match TRBD1. Unmatched junction bases numbered 7, after V lost 2 bases and J lost 11 bases. This CDR3 is built from 15 residues. CDR1 and CDR2 (germline): MNHEY, SMNVEV (reference sequence).

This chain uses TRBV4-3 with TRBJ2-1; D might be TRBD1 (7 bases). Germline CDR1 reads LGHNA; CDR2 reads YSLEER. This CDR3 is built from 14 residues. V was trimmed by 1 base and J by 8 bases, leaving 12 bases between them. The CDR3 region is CASSQGIRGDEQFF. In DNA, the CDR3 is TGCGCCAGCAGCCAAGGGATCAGGGGGGATGAGCAGTTCTTC.

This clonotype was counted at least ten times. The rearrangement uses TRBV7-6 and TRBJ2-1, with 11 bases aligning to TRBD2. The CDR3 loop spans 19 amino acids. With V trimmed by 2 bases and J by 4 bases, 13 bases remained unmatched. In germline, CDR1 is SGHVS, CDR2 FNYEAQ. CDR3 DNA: TGTGCCAGCAGCTTATACATTAGCGGGAGGGCCCCCCATTACAATGAGCAGTTCTTC. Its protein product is CASSLYISGRAPHYNEQFF.

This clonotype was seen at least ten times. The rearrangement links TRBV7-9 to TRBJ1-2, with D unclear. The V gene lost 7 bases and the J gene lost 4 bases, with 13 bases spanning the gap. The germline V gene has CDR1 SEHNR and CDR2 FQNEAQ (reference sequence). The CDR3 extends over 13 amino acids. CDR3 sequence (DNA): TGTGCCAGCACCCCCGGAAGCCCCTATGGCTACACCTTC. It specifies CASTPGSPYGYTF.

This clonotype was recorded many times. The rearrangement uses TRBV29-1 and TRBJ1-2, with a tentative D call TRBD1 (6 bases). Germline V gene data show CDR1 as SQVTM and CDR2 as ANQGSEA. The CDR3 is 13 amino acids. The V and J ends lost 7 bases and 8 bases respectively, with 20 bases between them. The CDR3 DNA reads TGCAGCGCGGATTGGGGGGGCACCTCCGGCTACACCTTC. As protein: CSADWGGTSGYTF.

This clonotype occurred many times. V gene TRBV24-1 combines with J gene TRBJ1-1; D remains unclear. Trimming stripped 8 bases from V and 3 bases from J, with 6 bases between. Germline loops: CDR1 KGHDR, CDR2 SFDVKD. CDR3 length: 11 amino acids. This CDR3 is CATMEDTEAFF. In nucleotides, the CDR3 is TGTGCCACCATGGAGGACACTGAAGCTTTCTTT.

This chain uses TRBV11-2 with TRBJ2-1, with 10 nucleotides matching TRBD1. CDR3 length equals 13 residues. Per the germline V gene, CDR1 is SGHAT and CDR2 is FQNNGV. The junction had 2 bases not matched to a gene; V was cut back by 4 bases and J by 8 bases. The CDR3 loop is CASSSGTGDEQFF. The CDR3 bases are TGTGCCAGCAGCTCCGGGACAGGGGATGAGCAGTTCTTC.

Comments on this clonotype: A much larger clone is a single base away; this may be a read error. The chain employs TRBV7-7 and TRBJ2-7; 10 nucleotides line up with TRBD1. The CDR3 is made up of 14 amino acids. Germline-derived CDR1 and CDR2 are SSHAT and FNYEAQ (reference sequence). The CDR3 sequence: CASRVGQGDYEQYF. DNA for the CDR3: TGTGCTAGCAGAGTAGGACAGGGGGACTACGAGCAGTACTTC.

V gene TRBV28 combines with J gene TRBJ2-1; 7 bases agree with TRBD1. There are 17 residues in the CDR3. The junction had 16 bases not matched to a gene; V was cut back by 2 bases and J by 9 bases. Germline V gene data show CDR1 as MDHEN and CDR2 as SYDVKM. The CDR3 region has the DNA TGTGCCAGCAGTTTACCCCTCGACAGGGAAGGCTGGAGTGAGCAGTTCTTC. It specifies CASSLPLDREGWSEQFF.

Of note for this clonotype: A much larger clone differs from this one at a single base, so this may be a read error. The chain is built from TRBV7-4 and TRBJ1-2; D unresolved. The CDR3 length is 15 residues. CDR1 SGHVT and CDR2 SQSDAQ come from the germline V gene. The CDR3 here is CACSPLGRLDPGYTF. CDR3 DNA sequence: TGTGCCTGCAGCCCCCTCGGGCGCCTCGATCCTGGCTACACCTTC.

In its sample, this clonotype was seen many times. For the CDR3, the DNA is TGCAGCGTACTGCAGGGCGGGTACAATGAGCAGTTCTTC. Protein: CSVLQGGYNEQFF. The chain links TRBV29-1 to TRBJ2-1; D may be TRBD1 or TRBD2 (5 bases each). There are 13 residues in the CDR3. V was cut by 6 bases and J by 4 bases, with 13 bases left in between. CDR1 and CDR2 from the germline V gene are SQVTM and ANQGSEA.

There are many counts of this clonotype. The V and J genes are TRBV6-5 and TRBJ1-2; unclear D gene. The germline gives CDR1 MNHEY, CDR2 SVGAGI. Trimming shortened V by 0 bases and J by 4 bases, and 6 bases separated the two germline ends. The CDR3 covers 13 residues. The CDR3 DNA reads TGTGCCAGCAGTTACTCATCAACCTATGGCTACACCTTC. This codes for CASSYSSTYGYTF.

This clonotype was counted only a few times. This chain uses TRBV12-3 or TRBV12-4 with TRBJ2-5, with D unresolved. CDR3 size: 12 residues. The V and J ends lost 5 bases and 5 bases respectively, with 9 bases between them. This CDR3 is CASSPSVETQYF. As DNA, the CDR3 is TGTGCCAGCAGTCCGAGCGTGGAGACCCAGTACTTC.

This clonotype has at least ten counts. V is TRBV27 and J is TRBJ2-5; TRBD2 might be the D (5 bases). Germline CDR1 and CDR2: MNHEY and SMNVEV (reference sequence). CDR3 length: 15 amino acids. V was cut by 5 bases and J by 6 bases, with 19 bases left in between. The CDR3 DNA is TGTGCCAGCAGTCCTCGGACTCCCTCTGTAAAGACCCAGTACTTC. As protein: CASSPRTPSVKTQYF.

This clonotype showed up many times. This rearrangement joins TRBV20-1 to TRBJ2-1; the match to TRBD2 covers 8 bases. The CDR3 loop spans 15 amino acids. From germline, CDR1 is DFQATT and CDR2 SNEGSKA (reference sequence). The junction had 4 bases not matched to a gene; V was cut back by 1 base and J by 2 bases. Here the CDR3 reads CSARAGGVPYNEQFF. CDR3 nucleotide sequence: TGCAGTGCTAGAGCGGGAGGGGTCCCCTACAATGAGCAGTTCTTC.

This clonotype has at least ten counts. CDR3 in DNA: TGTGCCAGCAGTTACTCTTCCGCCCCGGAGACTGAAGCTTTCTTT. It is translated as CASSYSSAPETEAFF. The J gene is TRBJ1-1, the V gene TRBV6-5, with D uncertain. The CDR3 consists of 15 residues. Germline CDR1 MNHEY, CDR2 SVGAGI. V lost 0 bases, J lost 5 bases, and 13 bases lay in between.

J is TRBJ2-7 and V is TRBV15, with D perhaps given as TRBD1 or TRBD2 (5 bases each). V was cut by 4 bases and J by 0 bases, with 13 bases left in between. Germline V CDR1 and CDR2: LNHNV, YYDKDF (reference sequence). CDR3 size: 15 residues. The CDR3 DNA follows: TGTGCCACCAGCATAACTAGGACACACTCCTACGAGCAGTACTTC. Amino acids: CATSITRTHSYEQYF.

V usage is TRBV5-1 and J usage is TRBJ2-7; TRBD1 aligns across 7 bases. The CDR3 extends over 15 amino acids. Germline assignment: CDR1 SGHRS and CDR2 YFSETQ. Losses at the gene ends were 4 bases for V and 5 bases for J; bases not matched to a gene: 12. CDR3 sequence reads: CASSLRTGAVDEQYF. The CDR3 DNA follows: TGCGCCAGCAGCCTACGGACAGGAGCAGTGGACGAGCAGTACTTC.

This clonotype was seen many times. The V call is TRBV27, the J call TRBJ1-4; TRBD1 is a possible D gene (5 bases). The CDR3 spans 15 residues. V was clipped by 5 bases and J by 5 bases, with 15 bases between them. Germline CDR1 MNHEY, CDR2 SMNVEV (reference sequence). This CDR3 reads CASSLGLGPNEKLFF. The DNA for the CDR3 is TGTGCCAGCAGTCTGGGGCTAGGCCCCAATGAAAAACTGTTTTTT.